Reported below is one TCR beta chain. There is no known antigen for this receptor. Base qualities were left out, and no much larger clone turns up one base away. The V and J ends are trimmed by 5 bases and 2 bases, leaving 16 bases between them. Spanning cysteine to phenylalanine, the CDR3 consists of 16 amino acids. Only the CDR3 region is kept as DNA, spanning 48 bases read in frame from base 1. Reading the germline V gene (reference sequence) gives CDR1 LNHNV and CDR2 YYDKDF. To prepare the library, the immunoSEQ multiplex PCR assay was applied. The source is immuneACCESS, and TCRdb retained only in-frame sequences with V and J called. Part of the clones is not carried over; for the studies checked, unresolved V genes explain less than half of this, and the remainder is unexplained. The sample table shows some 89,000 clones, and approximately 86% are seen once. The top ten hold more than 20% of the sample.

The data were taken from a study of control samples from healthy donors and cancer patients (dated by TCRdb to the early 2020s). The sequenced sample was blood. The clonotype comes from a man aged 25 to 45 in good health. The chain is encoded by TRBV15 joined to TRBJ2-1; the D gene lacks a confident call. The DNA sequence reads TGTGCCACCAGCGGAAGTCTCCGCCGCCCCTACAATGAGCAGTTCTTC. This codes for CATSGSLRRPYNEQFF.